The 21 T cell receptor beta chains reported below all come from one sample, sequenced in a study of early T cells in non-severe SARS-CoV-2 infection. TCRdb passed the 5' RACE reads through MiXCR, listing each CDR3 protein once. The data show about 97,000 distinct CDR3 sequences, 8% to 13% seen once. Here the sequenced sample was whole blood, taken at baseline. These receptors all stem from an adult who was a healthcare worker with PCR-confirmed SARS-CoV-2 infection or an uninfected control (not recorded which).

This clonotype appeared many times. This rearrangement joins TRBV7-9 to TRBJ2-3; the match to TRBD1 covers 7 bases. The CDR3 sequence is 14 residues long. Germline V gives CDR1 SEHNR, CDR2 FQNEAQ (reference sequence). J gave up 3 bases and V 3 bases, and 3 bases lay outside the gene matches. The CDR3 DNA reads TGTGCCAGCAGCTTGGGGACAGAGACAGATACGCAGTATTTT. Its protein is CASSLGTETDTQYF. The variable domain in full, completed from reference TRBV7-9 and TRBJ2-3, reads DTGVSQNPRHKITKRGQNVTFRCDPISEHNRLYWYRQTLGQGPEFLTYFQNEAQLEKSRLLSDRFSAERPKGSFSTLEIQRTEQGDSAMYLCASSLGTETDTQYFGPGTRLTVL.

The chain links TRBV19 to TRBJ2-7, with 7 bases lining up with TRBD2. Germline V CDR1 and CDR2: LNHDA, SQIVND (reference sequence). J was trimmed by 3 bases and V by 4 bases; bases with no gene match: 6. CDR3 length: 14 amino acids. The CDR3, as DNA: TGTGCCAGTAGTACGGGACTACGAAACTACGAGCAGTACTTC. Its translation is CASSTGLRNYEQYF.

In this sample, this clonotype turned up many times. This chain joins TRBV6-2 or TRBV6-3 and TRBJ2-5; 7 bases line up with TRBD1. This CDR3 comprises 15 residues. CDR1 and CDR2 (germline): MNHEY, SVGEGT. V was clipped by 6 bases and J by 5 bases; unmatched bases: 12. The chain's CDR3 is CASSPNKDRRETQYF. The CDR3, as DNA: TGTGCCAGCAGCCCGAATAAGGACAGGCGGGAGACCCAGTACTTC.

A few counts support this clonotype. This chain links TRBV6-5 with TRBJ1-6; D might be TRBD1 (6 bases). This CDR3 has 16 amino acids. CDR1 is MNHEY, CDR2 SVGAGI, per germline. V was pared by 2 bases and J by 1 base, with 9 bases between. This CDR3 reads CASSYAGTSYNSPLHF. In DNA form, the CDR3 reads TGTGCCAGCAGTTACGCAGGGACATCCTATAATTCACCCCTCCACTTT.

The sample holds many counts of this clonotype. CDR3 sequence reads: CASSQLGSSNYGYTF. The CDR3 DNA reads as TGCGCCAGCAGTCAATTGGGGTCTAGTAACTATGGCTACACCTTC. The genes are TRBV23-1 and TRBJ1-2; no definite D call. TRBV23-1 is filed as an ORF, its function uncertain. The CDR3 consists of 15 residues. V gave up 1 base and J gave up 1 base, with 10 bases separating them.

This chain joins TRBV6-5 and TRBJ2-7; D uncertain. Germline CDR1 MNHEY, CDR2 SVGAGI. CDR3 length: 13 residues. The germline V and J ends were trimmed by 0 bases and 0 bases, with 3 bases remaining between them. This CDR3 is CASSYSSSYEQYF. In DNA form, the CDR3 reads TGTGCCAGCAGTTACTCCAGCTCCTACGAGCAGTACTTC.

This clonotype was detected ten times or more. The DNA for the CDR3 is TGCAGTGCTTTGAACTCCTACGAGCAGTACTTC. It translates to CSALNSYEQYF. The chain joins TRBV20-1 to TRBJ2-7; D remains unclear. This CDR3 spans 11 amino acids. Per germline, CDR1 DFQATT and CDR2 SNEGSKA (reference sequence). Trimming pared 5 bases from V and 0 bases from J, leaving 5 bases between.

The chain carries TRBV12-3 or TRBV12-4 and TRBJ1-1, with TRBD1 as a possible D gene (5 bases). V gave up 4 bases and J gave up 6 bases, with 9 bases separating them. This CDR3 spans 12 amino acids. For the CDR3, the DNA is TGTGCCAGCAGTTGGGGGTGGGCTGAAGCTTTCTTT. It codes for CASSWGWAEAFF.

The V and J genes are TRBV11-1 and TRBJ2-1, with D perhaps assigned TRBD1 or TRBD2 (6 bases each). The V end lost 7 bases, the J end lost 4 bases, and 20 bases lay between the germline ends. The CDR3 extends over 16 amino acids. Germline values: CDR1 SGHAT, CDR2 FQDESV (reference sequence). The CDR3 here is CASISQGGGKYNEQFF. In DNA, the CDR3 is TGTGCCAGCATCTCCCAAGGGGGAGGTAAATACAATGAGCAGTTCTTC.

The rearrangement joins TRBV15 to TRBJ1-2; D gene uncertain. V dropped 0 bases and J dropped 2 bases, with 7 bases sitting between them. CDR1 is LNHNV and CDR2 is YYDKDF in the germline V gene (reference sequence). This CDR3 comprises 14 residues. Here the CDR3 reads CATSRDLGNYGYTF. CDR3 sequence (DNA): TGTGCCACCAGCAGAGATCTGGGGAACTATGGCTACACCTTC.

This clonotype was seen repeatedly, ten times or more. The CDR3 sequence: CASSQNPGLGYTF. DNA of the CDR3: TGCGCCAGCAGCCAGAACCCGGGTCTTGGCTACACCTTC. The J gene is TRBJ1-2, the V gene TRBV5-1; D unresolved. The germline V and J ends were trimmed by 4 bases and 7 bases, with 14 bases remaining between them. This CDR3 is built from 13 residues. Germline V CDR1 and CDR2: SGHRS, YFSETQ.

The CDR3 is CSVEVTPGQGFYEQYF. In DNA form, the CDR3 reads TGCAGCGTTGAAGTGACCCCGGGACAGGGCTTCTACGAGCAGTACTTC. The chain is built from TRBV29-1 and TRBJ2-7; 9 bases fit TRBD1. Germline values: CDR1 SQVTM, CDR2 ANQGSEA. The CDR3 is 16 residues long. V was clipped by 1 base and J by 3 bases; unmatched bases: 10.

The chain joins TRBV5-8 to TRBJ2-3; TRBD2 agrees at 8 bases. This CDR3 has 15 amino acids. CDR1 and CDR2 from the germline V gene are SGHTS and YDEGEE. Trimming at V came to 2 bases and at J to 2 bases, leaving 4 bases not matched to a gene. The CDR3 loop reads CASSFAGGPTDTQYF. The DNA of the CDR3 is TGTGCCAGCAGCTTCGCGGGGGGTCCCACAGATACGCAGTATTTT. Looking up the rest from reference TRBV5-8 and TRBJ2-3 gives the full variable domain: EAGVTQSPTHLIKTRGQQATLRCSPISGHTSVYWYQQALGLGLQFLLWYDEGEERNRGNFPPRFSGRQFPNYSSELNVNALELEDSALYLCASSFAGGPTDTQYFGPGTRLTVL.

The V gene is TRBV20-1, the J gene TRBJ2-7; 9 bases fit TRBD1. Germline values: CDR1 DFQATT, CDR2 SNEGSKA (reference sequence). The CDR3 sequence is 15 residues long. V trimming: 5 bases; J trimming: 4 bases; junction bases outside the gene matches: 12. The CDR3 loop reads CSAVRPTGGFYEQYF. The CDR3 nucleotides read TGCAGTGCTGTAAGACCTACAGGGGGCTTTTACGAGCAGTACTTC.

This clonotype was counted between two and nine times. This chain connects TRBV7-9 to TRBJ2-2, with 7 bases aligning to TRBD1. V shed 5 bases and J 0 bases; nucleotides not matched to a gene: 6. Germline loops: CDR1 SEHNR, CDR2 FQNEAQ (reference sequence). This CDR3 has 16 residues. The CDR3 loop is CASSHSDRSNTGELFF. The CDR3 DNA reads TGTGCCAGCAGCCATTCGGACAGGTCGAACACCGGGGAGCTGTTTTTT. Full variable domain (remainder filled in from reference TRBV7-9 and TRBJ2-2): DTGVSQNPRHKITKRGQNVTFRCDPISEHNRLYWYRQTLGQGPEFLTYFQNEAQLEKSRLLSDRFSAERPKGSFSTLEIQRTEQGDSAMYLCASSHSDRSNTGELFFGEGSRLTVL.

This clonotype appeared many times. J is TRBJ2-3 and V is TRBV3-1; TRBD2 aligns across 7 bases. Per the germline V gene, CDR1 is LGHDT and CDR2 is YNNKEL (reference sequence). V shed 5 bases, J shed 6 bases, and the junction held 8 bases outside the gene matches. The CDR3 extends over 14 amino acids. Here the CDR3 DNA reads TGTGCCAGCAGCGTCCGAGCGGGGTCGGATACGCAGTATTTT. Its protein product is CASSVRAGSDTQYF.

This chain uses TRBV20-1 with TRBJ2-5; D is possibly TRBD2 (6 bases). Germline values: CDR1 DFQATT, CDR2 SNEGSKA (reference sequence). V dropped 1 base and J dropped 4 bases, with 16 bases sitting between them. The CDR3 extends over 15 amino acids. The CDR3, as DNA: TGCAGTGCTAGAGGCTACCAGGGACTCCGAGAGACCCAGTACTTC. This sequence encodes CSARGYQGLRETQYF.

The chain couples TRBV10-3 to TRBJ2-5; 8 nucleotides align to TRBD1. Trimming took 6 bases from V and 0 from J; bases not matched to a gene: 3. The CDR3 runs 14 residues. Germline CDR1 reads ENHRY; CDR2 reads SYGVKD. The CDR3, as DNA: TGTGCCATCAGAGGACAGGGCAACCAAGAGACCCAGTACTTC. Translated: CAIRGQGNQETQYF.

This clonotype was seen at least ten times. The chain couples TRBV5-1 to TRBJ2-3; the D gene is possibly TRBD2 (7 bases). With 5 bases removed from V and 5 bases from J, the gap between germline ends came to 21 bases. Germline assignment: CDR1 SGHRS and CDR2 YFSETQ. This CDR3 is built from 16 residues. CDR3 sequence: CASRILVAGAVDTQYF. The CDR3 nucleotides read TGCGCCAGCAGAATATTGGTCGCGGGGGCCGTAGATACGCAGTATTTT.

This clonotype has just a few counts. The rearrangement uses TRBV7-2 and TRBJ1-3; D unclear. Germline CDR1 and CDR2: SGHTA and FQGNSA. The germline V and J ends were trimmed by 1 base and 4 bases, with 8 bases remaining between them. The CDR3 sequence is 14 residues long. The chain's CDR3 is CASSLGVEGNTIYF. CDR3 nucleotide sequence: TGTGCCAGCAGCTTAGGAGTAGAAGGAAACACCATATATTTT.

The chain employs TRBV2 and TRBJ2-3; D may be TRBD1 (5 bases). Trimming shortened V by 2 bases and J by 6 bases, and 15 bases separated the two germline ends. This CDR3 is 15 amino acids long. Germline assignment: CDR1 SNHLY and CDR2 FYNNEI. The CDR3 here is CASSERPQGPDTQYF. CDR3 nucleotides: TGTGCCAGCAGTGAAAGGCCTCAGGGTCCGGATACGCAGTATTTT.